In its sample, the clone carrying this T cell receptor (beta chain) was seen many times. This sample was taken from a study of T cells in Graves' hyperthyroidism and ophthalmopathy. Sample collection date corresponds to first hyperthyroidism diagnosis, prior to any ophthalmopathy symptoms. Germline CDR1 and CDR2: MDHEN and SYDVKM. V shed 7 bases and J 5 bases; nucleotides not matched to a gene: 6. The CDR3 spans 13 residues. TCR beta CDR3 regions were amplified from RNA transcripts. Initially, a first-round RT-PCR of the TCR CDR3 employed the HTBI primer set. TCRdb analysed the multiplex PCR reads with MiXCR anew, one entry per CDR3 protein. This repertoire shows under 450,000 distinct CDR3 sequences, about 14% found once; its top ten account for less than 25%.

The chain links TRBV28 to TRBJ2-5; the match to TRBD1 covers 8 bases. This clonotype was obtained from a man aged 30-40 years with Graves' hyperthyroidism that later progressed to Graves' ophthalmopathy. The specimen sequenced was blood. The CDR3 region is CASTTDREETQYF. The CDR3 DNA reads TGTGCCAGCACCACGGACAGGGAGGAGACCCAGTACTTC.